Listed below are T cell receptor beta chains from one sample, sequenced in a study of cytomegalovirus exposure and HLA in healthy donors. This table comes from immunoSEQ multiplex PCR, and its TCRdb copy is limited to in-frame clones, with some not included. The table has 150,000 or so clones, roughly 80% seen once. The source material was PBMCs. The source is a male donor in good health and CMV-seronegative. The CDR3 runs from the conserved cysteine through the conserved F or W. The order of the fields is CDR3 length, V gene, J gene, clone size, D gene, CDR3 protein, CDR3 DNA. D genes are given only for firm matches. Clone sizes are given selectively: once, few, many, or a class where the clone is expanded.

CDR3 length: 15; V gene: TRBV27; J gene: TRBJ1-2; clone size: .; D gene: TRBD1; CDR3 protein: CASSFRDRGRRGYTF; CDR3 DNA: TGTGCCAGCAGTTTCCGGGACAGGGGGCGGAGGGGCTACACCTTC
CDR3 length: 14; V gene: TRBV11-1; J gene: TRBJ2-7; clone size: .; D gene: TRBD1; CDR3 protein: CASSQDRGIYEQYF; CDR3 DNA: TGTGCCAGCAGCCAGGACAGGGGGATTTACGAGCAGTACTTC
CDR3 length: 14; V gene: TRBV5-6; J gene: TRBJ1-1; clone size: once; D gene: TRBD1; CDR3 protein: CASRARQGALGAFF; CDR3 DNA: TGTGCCAGCAGGGCCCGACAGGGGGCGCTGGGGGCTTTCTTT
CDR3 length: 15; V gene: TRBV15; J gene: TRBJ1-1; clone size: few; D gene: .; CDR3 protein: CATSSLGRGYTEAFF; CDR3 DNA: TGTGCCACCAGCAGTCTGGGCAGGGGATACACTGAAGCTTTCTTT
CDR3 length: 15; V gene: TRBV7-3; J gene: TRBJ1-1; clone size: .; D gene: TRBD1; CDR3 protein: CASSLGTGRNTEAFF; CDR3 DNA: TGTGCCAGCAGCCTCGGGACAGGGAGGAACACTGAAGCTTTCTTT
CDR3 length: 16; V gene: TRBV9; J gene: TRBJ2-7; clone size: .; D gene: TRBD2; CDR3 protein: CASSPGGGRASDEQYF; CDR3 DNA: TGTGCCAGCAGCCCCGGCGGCGGGAGGGCCTCCGACGAGCAGTACTTC
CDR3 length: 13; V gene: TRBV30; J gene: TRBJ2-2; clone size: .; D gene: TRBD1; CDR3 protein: CATNRGFTGELFF; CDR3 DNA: TGTGCTACAAACAGGGGTTTCACCGGGGAGCTGTTTTTT
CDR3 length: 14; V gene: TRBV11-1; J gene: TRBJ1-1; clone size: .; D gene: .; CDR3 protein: CASSLGVSNTEAFF; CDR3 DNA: TGTGCCAGCAGCTTAGGGGTTAGCAACACTGAAGCTTTCTTT
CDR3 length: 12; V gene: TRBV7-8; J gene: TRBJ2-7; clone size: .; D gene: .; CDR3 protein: CASSSDSHEQYF; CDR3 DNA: TGTGCCAGCAGCTCCGACTCCCACGAGCAGTACTTC
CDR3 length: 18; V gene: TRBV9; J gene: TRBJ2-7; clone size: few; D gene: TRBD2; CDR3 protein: CASSPSPGGTSGSNEQYF; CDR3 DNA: TGTGCCAGCAGCCCTTCCCCCGGAGGGACTAGCGGGAGTAACGAGCAGTACTTC
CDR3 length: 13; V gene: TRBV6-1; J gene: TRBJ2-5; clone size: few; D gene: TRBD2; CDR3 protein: CASSTQAGGPQYF; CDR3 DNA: TGTGCCAGCAGCACCCAGGCGGGGGGGCCTCAGTACTTC